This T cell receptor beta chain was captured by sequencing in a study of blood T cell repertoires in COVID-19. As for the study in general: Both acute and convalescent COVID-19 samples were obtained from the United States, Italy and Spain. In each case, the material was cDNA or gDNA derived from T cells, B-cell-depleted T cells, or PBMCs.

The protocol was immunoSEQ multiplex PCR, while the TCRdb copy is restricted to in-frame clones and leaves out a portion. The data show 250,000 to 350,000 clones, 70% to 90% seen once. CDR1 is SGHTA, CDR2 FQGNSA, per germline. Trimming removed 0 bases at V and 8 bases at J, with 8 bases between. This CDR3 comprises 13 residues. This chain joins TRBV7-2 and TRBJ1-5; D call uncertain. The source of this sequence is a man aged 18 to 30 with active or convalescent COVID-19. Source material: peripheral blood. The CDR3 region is CASSLARGEPQHF. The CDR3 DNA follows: TGTGCCAGCAGCTTAGCTCGGGGAGAGCCCCAGCATTTT.